This T cell receptor (beta chain) was retrieved from a study of cytomegalovirus exposure and HLA in healthy donors. Findings of the study overall: Some public TCRs appeared in many individuals, while most sequences were rare.

The germline gives CDR1 KGHSH, CDR2 LQKENI. With V trimmed by 1 base and J by 4 bases, 11 bases remained unmatched. The CDR3 length is 17 residues. With respect to this clone: The antigen is undetermined.

The PCR employed 60 Vbeta primers together with 13 Jbeta primers. The protocol was immunoSEQ multiplex PCR, while the TCRdb copy is restricted to in-frame clones and leaves out a portion. This sample has some 170,000 clones; roughly 80% occur once, and the top ten carry roughly 7.6%. This receptor was identified in a woman in her thirties in good health and CMV-seropositive. The material sequenced was PBMCs. The V gene is TRBV18, the J gene TRBJ1-1; 8 bases match TRBD1. The CDR3 coding sequence is TGTGCCAGCTCACCACGTACCCCAGGGGGCGCCGGCACTGAAGCTTTCTTT. Translating gives CASSPRTPGGAGTEAFF.